These T cell receptor beta chains were read from a single sample in a study of response to subunit inactivated influenza vaccine. TCRdb reprocessed the RT-PCR reads with MiXCR, giving one entry per CDR3 protein. The sample carries over 650,000 distinct CDR3 sequences, about 18% recorded once. The sample was PBMCs from blood, taken about 5 days after vaccination. All receptors come from a middle-aged man who received an inactivated influenza vaccine. Each CDR3 is given with its conserved first and last residue. The D gene is left open where the match is weak. Size is stated for part of the rows, as once, few or many counts, or as a class when the clone is expanded.

D gene: .; V gene: TRBV27; clone size: .; J gene: TRBJ2-1; CDR3 protein: CASRTNPSSYNEQFF; CDR3 DNA: TGTGCCAGCAGAACTAACCCAAGCTCCTACAATGAGCAGTTCTTC
D gene: .; V gene: TRBV6-2/TRBV6-3; clone size: many; J gene: TRBJ1-1; CDR3 protein: CASRLMLIQNTEAFF; CDR3 DNA: TGTGCCAGCAGGCTTATGCTTATACAGAACACTGAAGCTTTCTTT
D gene: TRBD1; V gene: TRBV5-6; clone size: few; J gene: TRBJ1-5; CDR3 protein: CASSSGIGTGNQPQHF; CDR3 DNA: TGTGCCAGCAGCTCGGGTATTGGGACAGGGAATCAGCCCCAGCATTTT
D gene: .; V gene: TRBV6-5; clone size: .; J gene: TRBJ2-4; CDR3 protein: CASSYSMGRGVAKNIQYF; CDR3 DNA: TGTGCCAGCAGTTACTCGATGGGCAGGGGGGTAGCCAAAAACATTCAGTACTTC
D gene: .; V gene: TRBV9; clone size: .; J gene: TRBJ2-1; CDR3 protein: CASSVDMRDGYNEQFF; CDR3 DNA: TGTGCCAGCAGCGTAGACATGCGGGACGGTTACAATGAGCAGTTCTTC
D gene: .; V gene: TRBV7-2; clone size: many; J gene: TRBJ2-1; CDR3 protein: CASSPHGGLLRNEQFF; CDR3 DNA: TGTGCCAGCAGCCCCCATGGCGGCCTACTGAGGAATGAGCAGTTCTTC
D gene: TRBD2; V gene: TRBV11-2; clone size: .; J gene: TRBJ2-7; CDR3 protein: CASSPAGVDYEQYF; CDR3 DNA: TGTGCCAGCAGTCCGGCGGGGGTCGACTACGAGCAGTACTTC
D gene: .; V gene: TRBV18; clone size: .; J gene: TRBJ2-7; CDR3 protein: CASSPENRVGYEQYF; CDR3 DNA: TGTGCCAGCTCACCAGAAAACAGGGTTGGCTACGAGCAGTACTTC
D gene: TRBD2; V gene: TRBV9; clone size: few; J gene: TRBJ2-1; CDR3 protein: CASSVAGGLAFNEQFF; CDR3 DNA: TGTGCCAGCAGCGTAGCTGGGGGACTAGCGTTCAATGAGCAGTTCTTC
D gene: .; V gene: TRBV12-3/TRBV12-4; clone size: few; J gene: TRBJ1-1; CDR3 protein: CASSFHPNTEAFF; CDR3 DNA: TGTGCCAGCAGTTTCCACCCGAACACTGAAGCTTTCTTT
D gene: TRBD2; V gene: TRBV5-1; clone size: .; J gene: TRBJ2-3; CDR3 protein: CASSLDGLASTDTQYF; CDR3 DNA: TGCGCCAGCAGCTTGGACGGACTAGCGAGCACAGATACGCAGTATTTT
D gene: TRBD2; V gene: TRBV18; clone size: .; J gene: TRBJ2-7; CDR3 protein: CASSPAPQRTSGSEQYF; CDR3 DNA: TGTGCCAGCTCACCTGCGCCGCAAAGAACTAGCGGGAGCGAGCAGTACTTC
D gene: .; V gene: TRBV20-1; clone size: .; J gene: TRBJ2-1; CDR3 protein: CSARHPENEQFF; CDR3 DNA: TGCAGTGCTAGACATCCTGAGAATGAGCAGTTCTTC
D gene: .; V gene: TRBV12-3/TRBV12-4; clone size: many; J gene: TRBJ2-3; CDR3 protein: CASSQRLGDTDTQYF; CDR3 DNA: TGTGCCAGCAGTCAGAGACTAGGCGACACAGATACGCAGTATTTT
D gene: .; V gene: TRBV4-3; clone size: .; J gene: TRBJ1-1; CDR3 protein: CASSQALVVNTEAFF; CDR3 DNA: TGCGCCAGCAGCCAAGCCCTCGTGGTGAACACTGAAGCTTTCTTT
D gene: TRBD1; V gene: TRBV25-1; clone size: few; J gene: TRBJ1-2; CDR3 protein: CASFRGNYGYTF; CDR3 DNA: TGTGCCAGCTTCAGGGGGAACTATGGCTACACCTTC